This T cell receptor beta chain originates from a study of blood T cell repertoires in COVID-19. Study in general: Whether acute or convalescent, the COVID-19 samples came from the United States, Italy and Spain. Nucleic acid was either cDNA or gDNA, and it came from T cells, B-cell-depleted T cells, or PBMCs.

In the original processing: Amplified reference gene primers provided the basis for estimating nucleated cell counts. The assay was immunoSEQ multiplex PCR, and TCRdb's table has in-frame clones only and misses some. The DNA was the basis for D and trimming; V, J and clone size are from that table. The sample lists 250,000 to 350,000 clones, about 90% occurring once. Note on this clone: Other DNA sequences within the sample encode an identical CDR3.

Patients from Seattle were sampled longitudinally, starting during active infection. The receptor was isolated from a woman between 25 and 40 years old with COVID-19, enrolled during active disease. The sample comprised peripheral blood.

CDR3 residues: CASGTGGNQPQHF. The CDR3 nucleotides are TGTGCCAGCGGAACAGGGGGCAATCAGCCCCAGCATTTT. The rearrangement uses TRBV6-5 and TRBJ1-5; 7 nucleotides align to TRBD1. Looked up from germline, CDR1 is MNHEY and CDR2 is SVGAGI. With V trimmed by 8 bases and J by 2 bases, 3 bases remained unmatched. This CDR3 comprises 13 residues.